The present entry profiles one T cell receptor (beta chain) with its context. The CDR3 contains 16 residues. The V gene end was trimmed by 1 base and the J gene end by 9 bases; junction bases not matched to a gene: 9. Germline CDR1 and CDR2: LGHNA and YNFKEQ. MiXCR, run by TCRdb on the 5' RACE reads, gives a single entry per CDR3 protein. The table records roughly 110,000 distinct CDR3 sequences, about 15% of them present only once. This record comes from a study of T-cell memory formation after mild COVID-19. Overall study: In these data, TCR clusters were largely donor specific.

The V gene is TRBV4-2, the J gene TRBJ1-6; 7 bases are shared with TRBD1. The source of this sequence is a man between 18 and 29 years old who had mild COVID-19 (a few samples of this study predate the infection). Cell type and time point are not known. Sequenced: PBMCs or a T cell subset sorted from them (not recorded which). The CDR3 DNA is TGTGCCAGCAGCCAAGGGGACAGTCGCGATGGTTCACCCCTCCACTTT. Protein: CASSQGDSRDGSPLHF.